The clone carrying this TCR beta chain was counted once. Its specificity is not known. V was shortened by 7 bases and J by 0 bases, with 6 bases between the two germline ends. This CDR3 has 13 amino acids. Germline V gene lookup returns CDR1 MNHEY and CDR2 SMNVEV (reference sequence). This entry belongs to a study of T cells in tumors after PD-1 blockade. Study in general: No patient had prior checkpoint blockade, systemic immunosuppression, or radiotherapy within 4 weeks. During anti-PD-1 treatment, some patients continued daily vismodegib 150 mg.

Broader study findings: Some novel exhausted tumor clones appeared in pre-treatment blood, suggesting peripheral recruitment.

Profiled with immunoSEQ multiplex PCR; TCRdb holds only in-frame clones, not every one. The sample contains tens of thousands of clones, 74% of which appear only once. Input was roughly 616 ng to 6,004 ng of genomic DNA from tumor or blood. V and J are TRBV27 and TRBJ2-2; D gene unclear. The sample in question was PBMCs, obtained after anti-PD-1 treatment. The receptor was isolated from a human donor with basal cell carcinoma. The CDR3 bases are TGTGCCAGCACTACTTCGAACACCGGGGAGCTGTTTTTT. Protein: CASTTSNTGELFF.